This T cell receptor (gamma chain) was recovered during a study of human gamma delta and Vdelta1 T cells. Study results and caveats: Reportedly, Delta One T cells were polyclonal and broadly targeted acute myeloid leukemia.

In germline, CDR1 is EGSTGY, CDR2 YDSYTSSV. J lost 0 bases, V lost 0 bases, and 7 bases had no gene match. CDR3 length: 17 amino acids. TCRdb re-called the PCR reads via CATT. The table includes several thousand gamma-chain clones, around 50% detected once. Notes on this clone: Its antigen remains unknown.

This TCR was recovered from a human donor in good health. The sequencing sample was made of Vdelta1 gamma-delta T cells from blood grown in culture (DOT cells). V is TRGV4 and J is TRGJP1. The CDR3 bases are TGTGCCACCTGGGATGGGCTCGCTTATACCACTGGTTGGTTCAAGATATTT. Its translation is CATWDGLAYTTGWFKIF.